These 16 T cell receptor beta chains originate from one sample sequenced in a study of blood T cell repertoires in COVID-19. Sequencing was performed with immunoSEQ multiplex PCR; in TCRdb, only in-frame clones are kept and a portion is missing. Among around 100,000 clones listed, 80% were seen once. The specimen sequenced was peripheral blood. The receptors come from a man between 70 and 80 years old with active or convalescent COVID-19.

The CDR3 region is CAWSRTGRYQPQHF. The CDR3 coding sequence is TGTGCCTGGAGTCGGACAGGTCGATATCAGCCCCAGCATTTT. The genes are TRBV30 and TRBJ1-5, with 7 bases lining up with TRBD1. The V segment lost 2 bases and the J segment 5 bases; nucleotides outside the gene matches: 6. The germline gives CDR1 GTSNPN, CDR2 SVGIG (reference sequence). This CDR3 comprises 14 residues. Full variable domain (missing parts from reference TRBV30 and TRBJ1-5): SQTIHQWPATLVQPVGSPLSLECTVEGTSNPNLYWYRQAAGRGLQLLFYSVGIGQISSEVPQNLSASRPQDRQFILSSKKLLLSDSGFYLCAWSRTGRYQPQHFGDGTRLSIL.

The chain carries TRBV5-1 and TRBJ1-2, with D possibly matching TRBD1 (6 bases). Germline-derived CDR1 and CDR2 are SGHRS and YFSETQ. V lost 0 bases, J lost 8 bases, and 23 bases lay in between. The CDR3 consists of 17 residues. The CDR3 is CASSLGGGWTDRSGYTF. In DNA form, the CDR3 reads TGCGCCAGCAGCTTGGGGGGTGGGTGGACGGACAGAAGCGGCTACACCTTC.

The CDR3 region is CASSPRLAGGYNEQFF. CDR3 bases: TGTGCCAGCAGCCCGAGACTAGCGGGAGGGTACAATGAGCAGTTCTTC. The rearrangement joins TRBV7-9 to TRBJ2-1; 14 nucleotides line up with TRBD2. Germline V gene lookup returns CDR1 SEHNR and CDR2 FQNEAQ (reference sequence). The CDR3 has 16 residues. V shed 5 bases, J shed 4 bases, and the junction held 4 bases outside the gene matches.

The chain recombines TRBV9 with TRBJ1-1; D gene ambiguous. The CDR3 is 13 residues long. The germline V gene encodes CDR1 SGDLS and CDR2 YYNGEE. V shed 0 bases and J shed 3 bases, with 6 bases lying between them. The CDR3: CASSVGGDTEAFF. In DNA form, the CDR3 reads TGTGCCAGCAGCGTAGGCGGGGACACTGAAGCTTTCTTT.

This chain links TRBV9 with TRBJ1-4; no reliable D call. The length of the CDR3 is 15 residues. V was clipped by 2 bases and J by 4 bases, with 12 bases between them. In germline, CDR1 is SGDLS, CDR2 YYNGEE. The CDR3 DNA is TGTGCCAGCAGCGTGGGCAGTCTGCTTAATGAAAAACTGTTTTTT. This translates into CASSVGSLLNEKLFF. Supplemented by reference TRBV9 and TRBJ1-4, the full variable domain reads DSGVTQTPKHLITATGQRVTLRCSPRSGDLSVYWYQQSLDQGLQFLIQYYNGEERAKGNILERFSAQQFPDLHSELNLSSLELGDSALYFCASSVGSLLNEKLFFGSGTQLSVL.

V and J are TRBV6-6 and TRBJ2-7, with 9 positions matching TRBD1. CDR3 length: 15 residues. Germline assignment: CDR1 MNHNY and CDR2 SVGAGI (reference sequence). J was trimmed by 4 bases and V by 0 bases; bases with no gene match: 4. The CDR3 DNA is TGTGCCAGCAGTTACTCGACGGGACAGGGTTACGAGCAGTACTTC. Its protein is CASSYSTGQGYEQYF.

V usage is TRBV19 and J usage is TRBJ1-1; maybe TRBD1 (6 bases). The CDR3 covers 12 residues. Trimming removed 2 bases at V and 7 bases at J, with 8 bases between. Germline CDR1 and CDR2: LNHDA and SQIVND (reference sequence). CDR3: CASSINRDEAFF. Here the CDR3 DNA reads TGTGCCAGTAGTATAAACAGGGATGAAGCTTTCTTT.

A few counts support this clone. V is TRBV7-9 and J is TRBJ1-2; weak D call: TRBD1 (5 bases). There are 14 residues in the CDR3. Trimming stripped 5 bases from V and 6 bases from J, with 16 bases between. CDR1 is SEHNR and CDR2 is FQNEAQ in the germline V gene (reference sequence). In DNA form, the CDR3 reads TGTGCCAGCAGCCCCCCTGGGGCAGGCGATGGCTACACCTTC. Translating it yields CASSPPGAGDGYTF.

In nucleotides, the CDR3 is TGTGCCAGTATCGCTAGCGGGGCGTACAATGAGCAGTTCTTC. Translated: CASIASGAYNEQFF. The chain has TRBV19 and TRBJ2-1; 9 bases are a match to TRBD2. Unmatched junction bases numbered 5, after V lost 7 bases and J lost 4 bases. Germline CDR1 is LNHDA and CDR2 is SQIVND (reference sequence). The CDR3 is made up of 14 amino acids.

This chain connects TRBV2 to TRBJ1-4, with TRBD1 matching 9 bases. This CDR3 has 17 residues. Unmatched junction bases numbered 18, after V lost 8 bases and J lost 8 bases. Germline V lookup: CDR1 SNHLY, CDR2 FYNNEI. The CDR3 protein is CASRAHVPGQGREKLFF. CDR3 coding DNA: TGTGCCAGCCGTGCGCATGTACCGGGACAGGGACGAGAAAAACTGTTTTTT.

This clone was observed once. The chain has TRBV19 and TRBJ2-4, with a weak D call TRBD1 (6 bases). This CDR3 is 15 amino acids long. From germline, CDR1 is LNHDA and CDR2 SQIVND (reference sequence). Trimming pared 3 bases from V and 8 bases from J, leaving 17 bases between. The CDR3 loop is CASSIGGTGSDIQYF. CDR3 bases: TGTGCCAGTAGTATTGGGGGAACAGGGTCGGACATTCAGTACTTC. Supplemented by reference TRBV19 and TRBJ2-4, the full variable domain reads DGGITQSPKYLFRKEGQNVTLSCEQNLNHDAMYWYRQDPGQGLRLIYYSQIVNDFQKGDIAEGYSVSREKKESFPLTVTSAQKNPTAFYLCASSIGGTGSDIQYFGAGTRLSVL.

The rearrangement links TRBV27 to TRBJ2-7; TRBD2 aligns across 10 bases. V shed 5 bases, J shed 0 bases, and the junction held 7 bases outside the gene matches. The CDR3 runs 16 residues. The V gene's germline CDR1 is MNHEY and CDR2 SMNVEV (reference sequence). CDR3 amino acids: CASSPVLAGASYEQYF. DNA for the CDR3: TGTGCCAGCAGTCCCGTTCTAGCGGGGGCCTCCTACGAGCAGTACTTC.

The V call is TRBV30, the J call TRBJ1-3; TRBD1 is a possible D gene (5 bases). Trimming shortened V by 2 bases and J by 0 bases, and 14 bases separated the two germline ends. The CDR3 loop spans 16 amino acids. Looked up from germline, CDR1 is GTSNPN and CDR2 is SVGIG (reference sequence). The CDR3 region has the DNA TGTGCCTGGAGTCTAGGGGCAGACACCTCTGGAAACACCATATATTTT. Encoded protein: CAWSLGADTSGNTIYF.

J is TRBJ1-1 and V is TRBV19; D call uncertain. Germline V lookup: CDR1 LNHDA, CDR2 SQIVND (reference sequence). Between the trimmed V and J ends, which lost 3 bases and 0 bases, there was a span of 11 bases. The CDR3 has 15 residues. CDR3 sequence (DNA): TGTGCCAGTAGTATCAGATTAAACATGAACACTGAAGCTTTCTTT. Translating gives CASSIRLNMNTEAFF.

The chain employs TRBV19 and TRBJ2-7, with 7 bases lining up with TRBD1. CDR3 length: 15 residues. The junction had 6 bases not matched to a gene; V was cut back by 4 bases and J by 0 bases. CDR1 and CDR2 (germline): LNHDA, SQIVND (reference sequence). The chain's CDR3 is CASSRYRGPSYEQYF. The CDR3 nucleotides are TGTGCCAGTAGTAGATACAGGGGACCCTCCTACGAGCAGTACTTC. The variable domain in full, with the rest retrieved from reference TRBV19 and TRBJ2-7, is DGGITQSPKYLFRKEGQNVTLSCEQNLNHDAMYWYRQDPGQGLRLIYYSQIVNDFQKGDIAEGYSVSREKKESFPLTVTSAQKNPTAFYLCASSRYRGPSYEQYFGPGTRLTVT.

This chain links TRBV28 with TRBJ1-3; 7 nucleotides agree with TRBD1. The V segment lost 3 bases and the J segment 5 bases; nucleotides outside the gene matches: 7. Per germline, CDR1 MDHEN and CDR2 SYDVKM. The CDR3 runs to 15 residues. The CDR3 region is CASSFGGTARNTIYF. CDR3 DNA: TGTGCCAGCAGTTTTGGGGGGACAGCCCGAAACACCATATATTTT.